Listed below are T cell receptor beta chains from one sample, sequenced in a study of cytomegalovirus exposure and HLA in healthy donors. The protocol was immunoSEQ multiplex PCR, while the TCRdb copy is restricted to in-frame clones and leaves out a portion. The top ten hold 7.5% to 9% of the sample, which has under 200,000 clones, roughly 85% seen once. The sequenced sample consisted of PBMCs. The receptors come from a male donor in good health and CMV-seropositive. Both conserved end residues are part of each CDR3. Clone size is not always given. Where it is, it says once, few, many or a class for expanded clones.

size	V	CDR3
-	TRBV11-3	CASSLSGAISNEQFF
-	TRBV27	CASRDLDRNSQYF
once	TRBV5-4	CASSQTSSPRDTQYF
-	TRBV18	CASSPNARTGGLEQFF
-	TRBV7-7	CASSLDSGGELFF
-	TRBV5-5	CASSLSIGTAATGELFF
-	TRBV30	CAWLSNQGRWYGYTF
once	TRBV9	CASSFRDRANEKLFF
-	TRBV18	CASSQDSNYGYTF
-	TRBV5-1	CASSPGLAGHYEQYF
-	TRBV5-1	CASSVYSSSGANGLTF
-	TRBV7-2	CASSLRFPGSYEQYF
once	TRBV9	CASSILMGGYNEQFF
-	TRBV7-2	CASSSGQPNAEAFF
-	TRBV28	CASTSQGHNEQFF
-	TRBV27	CASSLRRHQPQHF
-	TRBV7-9	CASSLSGSTSNQPQHF
-	TRBV5-1	CASRLTGTGGDRLQFF